This T cell receptor beta chain was observed in a study of identical twins. The CDR3 runs 14 residues. Deletions cut 6 bases from V and 1 base from J, with 15 bases between. Germline CDR1 is DFQATT and CDR2 is SNEGSKA (reference sequence). This clonotype has a handful of counts. Its target is not known. TCRdb processed the 5' RACE reads anew with MiXCR; each CDR3 protein has one entry. The profile shows some 590,000 distinct CDR3 sequences, 9% to 10% of them singletons. General observations from the study: Conclusions came from cross-sectional statistical analysis, not from following the same donors.

These data were also reused for a study on yellow fever vaccine responses in identical twins.

The receptor's source is a woman between 18 and 29 years old in good health. This chain connects TRBV20-1 to TRBJ1-1; a weak D match, TRBD1 (5 bases). Sequencing was done on a sample of PBMCs. CDR3 sequence reads: CSAQTGQRNTEAFF. The CDR3, as DNA: TGCAGTGCCCAGACGGGGCAGCGGAACACTGAAGCTTTCTTT.